The entry that follows covers one TCR beta chain sequence. This CDR3 contains 13 residues. Per the germline V gene, CDR1 is SQVTM and CDR2 is ANQGSEA. The V gene end was trimmed by 4 bases and the J gene end by 2 bases; junction bases not matched to a gene: 3. In the authors' methods: Counts of nucleated cells, estimated from reference gene primer amplification, were obtained. The table came from immunoSEQ multiplex PCR; TCRdb's copy has only in-frame clones and leaves some out. Clone size and the V and J calls come from that table; the DNA yielded D and trimming. Of approximately 90,000 clones detected, approximately 80% appear once; the ten largest clones hold around 11%. The data originate from a study of blood T cell repertoires in COVID-19. Study-level background: The samples span acute and convalescent COVID-19 from the United States, Italy and Spain. T cells, B-cell-depleted T cells, or PBMCs supplied cDNA or gDNA.

This TCR derives from a man aged 65-85 years with acute or convalescent COVID-19. Sequencing input: peripheral blood. This chain links TRBV29-1 with TRBJ2-5; TRBD2 matches at 8 bases. This CDR3 reads CSVAGGGQETQYF. CDR3 DNA: TGCAGCGTTGCCGGGGGGGGGCAAGAGACCCAGTACTTC.